This T cell receptor beta chain was sequenced in a study of cytomegalovirus exposure and HLA in healthy donors. This CDR3 spans 18 amino acids. Germline lookup yields CDR1 SEHNR and CDR2 FQNEAQ (reference sequence). V dropped 5 bases and J dropped 2; count of bases not matched to a gene: 6. PCR used 60 Vbeta primers and 13 Jbeta primers. Clones were sequenced by immunoSEQ multiplex PCR, and TCRdb holds only the in-frame ones, with some missing. This table holds about 180,000 clones, about 80% found once. Study-wide points: For most TCR beta V segments, an earlier analysis put the productive rate at about 87% or about 30% of the time.

In this sample, this clone turned up once. The antigen remains unidentified. The TCR was taken from a man between 25 and 39 years old in good health and CMV-seropositive. This sequence joins TRBV7-9 and TRBJ2-6, with TRBD2 matching 13 bases. Sequenced input: PBMCs. CDR3 in amino acids: CASSPRLAGGTGANVLTF. CDR3 bases: TGTGCCAGCAGCCCGAGACTAGCGGGAGGTACTGGGGCCAACGTCCTGACTTTC.